The following is a T cell receptor (beta chain) sequence with its context. V was trimmed by 4 bases and J by 4 bases, leaving 10 bases between them. Germline values: CDR1 SQVTM, CDR2 ANQGSEA. The CDR3 is 12 amino acids. The data belong to a study of control samples from healthy donors and cancer patients. Produced via immunoSEQ multiplex PCR; TCRdb's table is partial and in-frame only. The data contain about 52,000 clones, roughly 96% of them singletons. The sample was blood. V gene TRBV29-1 combines with J gene TRBJ1-1; D not resolved. The source is a man aged 25-45 years in good health. CDR3 sequence (DNA): TGCAGCGTTGGAATGGGTGGCACTGAAGCTTTCTTT. Translated, it gives CSVGMGGTEAFF.